These 3 T cell receptor beta chains came from one sample sequenced in a study of T cell responses to AZD1222 COVID-19 vaccine. Data came from immunoSEQ multiplex PCR; TCRdb stores just in-frame clones and leaves some out. This sample has 180,000 or so clones, with approximately 90% found just once. This sample comprised peripheral blood, obtained 28 days after the second AZD1222 dose. These receptors were obtained from an adult who received the AZD1222 COVID-19 vaccine.

The genes are TRBV12-3 or TRBV12-4 and TRBJ1-1; D possibly corresponds to TRBD1 (5 bases). The CDR3 length is 12 residues. Trimming stripped 3 bases from V and 5 bases from J, with 7 bases between. The CDR3 region has the DNA TGTGCCAGCAGTTTCCGGGGGACTGAAGCTTTCTTT. This sequence encodes CASSFRGTEAFF.

V and J are TRBV4-3 and TRBJ1-2; a possible D gene is TRBD1 (5 bases). V lost 4 bases and J lost 4, with 10 bases in between. CDR3 size: 13 residues. Germline V lookup: CDR1 LGHNA, CDR2 YSLEER. CDR3 sequence: CASSRDRTYGYTF. The DNA for the CDR3 is TGCGCCAGCAGCCGAGACAGAACCTATGGCTACACCTTC.

This rearrangement joins TRBV5-5 to TRBJ2-2; no reliable D call. Trimming pared 1 base from V and 3 bases from J, leaving 10 bases between. Germline V gives CDR1 SGHKS, CDR2 YYEKEE (reference sequence). The CDR3 sequence is 15 residues long. In DNA form, the CDR3 reads TGTGCCAGCAGCTTGCAGGTGGCGGACACCGGGGAGCTGTTTTTT. It translates to CASSLQVADTGELFF.